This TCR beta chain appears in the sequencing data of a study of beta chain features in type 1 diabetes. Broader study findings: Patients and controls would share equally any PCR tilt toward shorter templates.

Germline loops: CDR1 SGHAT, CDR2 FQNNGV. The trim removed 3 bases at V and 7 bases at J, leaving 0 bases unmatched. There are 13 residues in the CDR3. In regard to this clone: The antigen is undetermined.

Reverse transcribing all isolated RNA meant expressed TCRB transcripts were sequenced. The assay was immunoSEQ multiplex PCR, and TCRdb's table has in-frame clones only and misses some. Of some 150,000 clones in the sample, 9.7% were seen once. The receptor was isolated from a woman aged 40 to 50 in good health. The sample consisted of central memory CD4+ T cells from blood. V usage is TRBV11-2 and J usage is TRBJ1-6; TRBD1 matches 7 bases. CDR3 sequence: CASSLDRNSPLHF. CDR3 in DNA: TGTGCCAGCAGCTTGGACAGGAATTCACCCCTCCACTTT.